A selection of T cell receptor beta chains follows, all from one sample in a study of blood T cell repertoires in COVID-19. TCRdb keeps only in-frame clones here, not all; method: immunoSEQ multiplex PCR. Of 250,000 to 350,000 clones detected, around 89% appear once; the ten largest clones hold approximately 2%. Sample: PBMCs or T cells enriched from blood (not recorded which). The receptors here all came from a woman aged 55-70 years in a cohort exposed to, infected with or recovered from COVID-19 (not recorded which). Each CDR3 is given with its conserved first and last residue. D genes are given only for firm matches. Some rows mark clone size as missing; the rest say once, few, many or name a class of expanded clone.

clone_size j_call v_call d_call cdr3_aa cdr3_nt
NA TRBJ1-1 TRBV10-3 NA CATGEGMNTEAFF TGTGCCACCGGGGAGGGGATGAACACTGAAGCTTTCTTT
NA TRBJ1-3 TRBV6-5 TRBD1 CASNPDRGSGNTIYF TGTGCCAGCAACCCGGACAGGGGATCTGGAAACACCATATATTTT
NA TRBJ2-7 TRBV27 NA CASSLYAVSAYEQYF TGTGCCAGCAGTTTATACGCGGTTTCAGCCTACGAGCAGTACTTC
NA TRBJ2-6 TRBV5-4 NA CASSYILAGAGANVLTF TGTGCCAGCAGCTATATACTTGCAGGGGCTGGGGCCAACGTCCTGACTTTC
NA TRBJ1-2 TRBV14 TRBD1 CASRTDRDKGYTF TGTGCCAGCAGGACGGACAGGGATAAGGGCTACACCTTC
NA TRBJ2-5 TRBV3-1/TRBV3-2 TRBD2 CASSQERGGSPRETQYF TGTGCCAGCAGCCAAGAACGGGGGGGAAGCCCTCGGGAGACCCAGTACTTC
NA TRBJ1-5 TRBV28 TRBD1 CASRDRGQVNQPQHF TGTGCCAGCAGAGACAGGGGGCAGGTTAATCAGCCCCAGCATTTT
NA TRBJ2-7 TRBV28 TRBD1 CASGGQAYRGYEQYF TGTGCCAGCGGGGGACAGGCCTACCGGGGCTACGAGCAGTACTTC
NA TRBJ1-2 TRBV5-1 TRBD1 CASSLGDRAGAYGYTF TGCGCCAGCAGCTTGGGGGACAGGGCGGGCGCCTATGGCTACACCTTC
NA TRBJ2-5 TRBV7-9 TRBD2 CASSPTGLAGVWPETQYF TGTGCCAGCAGCCCGACTGGACTAGCGGGAGTCTGGCCCGAGACCCAGTACTTC
NA TRBJ2-3 TRBV19 TRBD1 CASGQGGTDTQYF TGTGCCAGCGGACAGGGGGGGACAGATACGCAGTATTTT
NA TRBJ2-7 TRBV10-2 NA CASSVDSYYEQYF TGCGCCAGCAGCGTAGACAGCTACTACGAGCAGTACTTC
NA TRBJ2-4 TRBV28 TRBD1 CASSPGTVLAKNIQYF TGTGCCAGCAGTCCTGGGACAGTTCTAGCCAAAAACATTCAGTACTTC
NA TRBJ2-7 TRBV19 NA CASSKVRGEDYEQYF TGTGCCAGTAGTAAGGTCAGGGGAGAGGACTACGAGCAGTACTTC
NA TRBJ1-2 TRBV7-8 TRBD1 CASSLGTEVYGYTF TGTGCCAGCAGCTTGGGGACAGAGGTCTATGGCTACACCTTC
NA TRBJ2-2 TRBV21-1 NA CASSKETSGSPTGELFF TGTGCCAGCAGCAAAGAAACTAGCGGGAGCCCCACCGGGGAGCTGTTTTTT
NA TRBJ2-3 TRBV5-5 TRBD1 CASSFGPGGADTQYF TGTGCCAGCAGCTTTGGACCAGGGGGTGCAGATACGCAGTATTTT
NA TRBJ1-3 TRBV7-8 TRBD1 CASSLPTGNQGNTIYF TGTGCCAGCAGCTTACCGACAGGGAACCAAGGAAACACCATATATTTT
NA TRBJ2-1 TRBV2 TRBD1 CASIESPGTGLNEQFF TGTGCCAGCATTGAGAGCCCGGGGACAGGGCTGAATGAGCAGTTCTTC
NA TRBJ2-1 TRBV19 NA CASSRSKEQFF TGTGCCAGTAGTAGGTCTAAGGAGCAGTTCTTC
NA TRBJ2-7 TRBV14 TRBD1 CASSGQGVAYEQYF TGTGCCAGCAGCGGTCAGGGGGTTGCCTACGAGCAGTACTTC
NA TRBJ2-5 TRBV5-1 TRBD2 CASSPQEPGLAGQETQYF TGCGCCAGCAGCCCACAGGAACCGGGACTAGCGGGCCAAGAGACCCAGTACTTC
NA TRBJ1-2 TRBV30 TRBD1 CAWSSPDREGSGYTF TGTGCCTGGAGTTCCCCGGACAGGGAGGGATCCGGCTACACCTTC
NA TRBJ1-1 TRBV19 TRBD1 CASTRTGRNTEAFF TGTGCCAGTACCAGGACAGGGCGGAACACTGAAGCTTTCTTT
NA TRBJ1-5 TRBV6-5 NA CASSTQAYSNQPQHF TGTGCCAGCAGTACCCAGGCGTATAGCAATCAGCCCCAGCATTTT
NA TRBJ1-5 TRBV27 TRBD1 CASSFTTQGGNQPQHF TGTGCCAGCAGTTTCACCACTCAGGGGGGCAATCAGCCCCAGCATTTT
NA TRBJ1-1 TRBV7-2 NA CASSLPQALTEAFF TGTGCCAGCAGCTTACCACAGGCCCTCACTGAAGCTTTCTTT
NA TRBJ2-7 TRBV28 NA CASRSQGFGLSSYEQYF TGTGCCAGCAGATCGCAGGGGTTCGGGCTCTCCTCCTACGAGCAGTACTTC
NA TRBJ2-3 TRBV9 TRBD1 CASSARQGATDTQYF TGTGCCAGCAGCGCCAGACAGGGGGCCACAGATACGCAGTATTTT
NA TRBJ2-1 TRBV3-1/TRBV3-2 TRBD1 CASSQGQGFIEQFF TGTGCCAGCAGCCAAGGACAGGGATTTATTGAGCAGTTCTTC
once TRBJ1-5 TRBV3-1/TRBV3-2 TRBD1 CASSPQNGQGRSAQHF TGTGCCAGCAGCCCCCAAAATGGACAGGGACGATCGGCCCAGCATTTT
NA TRBJ2-2 TRBV6-2/TRBV6-3 TRBD1 CASSRGQAVGELFF TGTGCCAGCAGTCGCGGACAGGCAGTCGGGGAGCTGTTTTTT
NA TRBJ1-5 TRBV21-1 NA CASSKAITGARGNQPQHF TGTGCCAGCAGCAAAGCCATTACAGGGGCCCGGGGCAATCAGCCCCAGCATTTT
NA TRBJ1-6 TRBV7-9 TRBD1 CASSLDSGGASPLHF TGTGCCAGCAGCTTAGACTCAGGGGGCGCGTCACCCCTCCACTTT
NA TRBJ2-7 TRBV21-1 NA CASSSRGRAYEQYF TGTGCCAGCAGCAGCCGCGGGAGGGCCTACGAGCAGTACTTC
NA TRBJ1-5 TRBV19 NA CASSIVGGGLSNQPQHF TGTGCCAGTAGTATAGTTGGGGGGGGATTGAGCAATCAGCCCCAGCATTTT
NA TRBJ2-1 TRBV20-1 NA CSASRSASSSYNEQFF TGCAGTGCTAGTCGATCGGCCTCTAGCTCCTACAATGAGCAGTTCTTC
NA TRBJ1-2 TRBV6-1 TRBD1 CASSEGQGALYAYGYTF TGTGCCAGCAGTGAGGGACAGGGAGCCTTATATGCCTATGGCTACACCTTC
NA TRBJ1-5 TRBV19 NA CASSKGGDQPQHF TGTGCCAGTAGTAAGGGAGGTGACCAGCCCCAGCATTTT
NA TRBJ1-5 TRBV10-3 TRBD1 CAIRQGGGNQPQHF TGTGCCATCAGGCAGGGGGGTGGCAATCAGCCCCAGCATTTT
once TRBJ2-3 TRBV7-3 TRBD1 CASSSRGPDTQYF TGTGCCAGCAGCTCCAGGGGGCCAGATACGCAGTATTTT
NA TRBJ2-1 TRBV7-3 NA CASSLQGEVRNEQFF TGTGCCAGCAGCTTACAAGGGGAAGTTCGCAATGAGCAGTTCTTC
NA TRBJ2-7 TRBV6-2/TRBV6-3 TRBD2 CASSSVRTSRNEQYF TGTGCCAGCAGTTCCGTACGGACTAGCCGCAACGAGCAGTACTTC
once TRBJ1-4 TRBV5-1 TRBD1 CASSWTGVDEKLFF TGCGCCAGCAGCTGGACAGGGGTGGATGAAAAACTGTTTTTT
NA TRBJ2-2 TRBV13 TRBD1 CASSLIANRGGTGELFF TGTGCCAGCAGCCTTATAGCTAACAGGGGTGGTACCGGGGAGCTGTTTTTT
NA TRBJ1-6 TRBV18 TRBD1 CASRPGQGNANSPLHF TGTGCCAGCAGACCGGGACAGGGGAATGCGAATTCACCCCTCCACTTT
NA TRBJ2-7 TRBV19 NA CASSSYGGYEQYF TGTGCCAGTAGTTCCTATGGAGGGTACGAGCAGTACTTC
NA TRBJ1-2 TRBV15 NA CATSSFVGYTF TGTGCCACCAGTTCGTTCGTTGGCTACACCTTC